Reported below is one T cell receptor (beta chain). Its antigen remains unknown. The sample originates from a study of early T cells in non-severe SARS-CoV-2 infection. Study-wide context: The chains were unpaired, and the sequenced material was bulk RNA from unsorted whole blood.

Study-wide results and limits: Matches to VDJdb favored anti-spike CD8 responses and missed private and CD4 specificities.

The protocol attached unique molecular identifiers to individual cDNA molecules. Using its own MiXCR run on the 5' RACE reads, TCRdb lists one record per CDR3 protein. The table records fewer than 130,000 distinct CDR3 sequences, roughly an eighth of them present only once. Trimming cost V 6 bases and J 1 base; bases outside gene matches: 11. The germline V gene encodes CDR1 SGHNT and CDR2 YYREEE (reference sequence). The CDR3 extends over 16 amino acids. The rearrangement uses TRBV5-4 and TRBJ2-3, with 7 bases that match TRBD1. This TCR came from an adult who was a healthcare worker with PCR-confirmed SARS-CoV-2 infection or an uninfected control (not recorded which). Sequenced here: whole blood, sampled at baseline. CDR3: CASTSGQAQGTDTQYF. The CDR3, as DNA: TGTGCCAGCACTTCCGGACAGGCTCAGGGCACAGATACGCAGTATTTT.